This T cell receptor (beta chain) is from a study of blood T cell repertoires in COVID-19. At the level of the study: In each case, the material was cDNA or gDNA derived from T cells, B-cell-depleted T cells, or PBMCs.

Cohorts were based on clinical histories the participants reported. Before being deemed recovered, Cohort 3 donors had two negative PCRs, clearance, or symptom resolution. V trimming: 3 bases; J trimming: 6 bases; junction bases outside the gene matches: 7. The germline V gene encodes CDR1 SGDLS and CDR2 YYNGEE. The CDR3 is 14 amino acids. The method was immunoSEQ multiplex PCR; TCRdb's version includes in-frame clones alone and lacks a portion of them. The data hold around 250,000 clones, with 70% to 85% observed a single time. This receptor was identified in a man between 35 and 55 years old who had recovered from COVID-19. The sequenced sample was PBMCs or T cells enriched from blood (not recorded which). V is TRBV9 and J is TRBJ1-1, with 8 bases matching TRBD1. CDR3 loop: CASSGPPGGPEAFF. CDR3 in DNA: TGTGCCAGCAGCGGGCCTCCAGGGGGCCCTGAAGCTTTCTTT.